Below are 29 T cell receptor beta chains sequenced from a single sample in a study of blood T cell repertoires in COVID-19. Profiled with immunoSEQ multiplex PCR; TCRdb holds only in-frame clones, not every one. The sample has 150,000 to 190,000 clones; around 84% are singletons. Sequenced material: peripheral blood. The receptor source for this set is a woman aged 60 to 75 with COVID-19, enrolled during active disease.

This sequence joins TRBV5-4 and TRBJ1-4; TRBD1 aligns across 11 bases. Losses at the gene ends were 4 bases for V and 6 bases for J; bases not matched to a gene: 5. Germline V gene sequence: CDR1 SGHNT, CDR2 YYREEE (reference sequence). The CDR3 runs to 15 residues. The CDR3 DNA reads TGTGCCAGCAGCAAAGGACAGGGGGCGCATGAAAAACTGTTTTTT. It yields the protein CASSKGQGAHEKLFF.

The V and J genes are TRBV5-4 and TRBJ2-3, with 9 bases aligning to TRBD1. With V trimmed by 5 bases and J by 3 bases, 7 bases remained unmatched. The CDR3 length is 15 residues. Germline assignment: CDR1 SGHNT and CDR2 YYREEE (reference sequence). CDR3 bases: TGTGCCAGCAGACCACAGGGGGCGGGTACAGATACGCAGTATTTT. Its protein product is CASRPQGAGTDTQYF.

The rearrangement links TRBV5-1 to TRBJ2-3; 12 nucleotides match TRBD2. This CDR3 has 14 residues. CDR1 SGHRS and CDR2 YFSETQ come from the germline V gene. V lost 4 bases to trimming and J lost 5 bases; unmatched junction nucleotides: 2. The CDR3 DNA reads TGCGCCAGCAGCGCTAGCGGGGGGGTAGATACGCAGTATTTT. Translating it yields CASSASGGVDTQYF.

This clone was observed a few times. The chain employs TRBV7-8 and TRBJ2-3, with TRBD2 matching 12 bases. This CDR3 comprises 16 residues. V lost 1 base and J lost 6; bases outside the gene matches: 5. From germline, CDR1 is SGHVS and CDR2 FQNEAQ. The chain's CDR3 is CASSLDRLAGADTQYF. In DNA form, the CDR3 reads TGTGCCAGCAGCTTAGACCGACTAGCGGGAGCCGATACGCAGTATTTT.

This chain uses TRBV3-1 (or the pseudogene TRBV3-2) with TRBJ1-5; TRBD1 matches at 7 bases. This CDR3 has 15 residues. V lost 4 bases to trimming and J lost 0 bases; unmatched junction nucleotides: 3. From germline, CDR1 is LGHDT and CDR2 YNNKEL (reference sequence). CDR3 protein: CASSLGTDSNQPQHF. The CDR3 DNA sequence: TGTGCCAGCAGCCTCGGGACAGATAGCAATCAGCCCCAGCATTTT.

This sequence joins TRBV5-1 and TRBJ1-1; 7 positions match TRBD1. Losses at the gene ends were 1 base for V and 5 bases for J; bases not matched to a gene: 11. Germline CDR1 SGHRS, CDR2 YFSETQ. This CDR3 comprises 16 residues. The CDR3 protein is CASSLHRQTGRTEAFF. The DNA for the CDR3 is TGCGCCAGCAGCTTGCACCGCCAGACAGGGAGGACTGAAGCTTTCTTT.

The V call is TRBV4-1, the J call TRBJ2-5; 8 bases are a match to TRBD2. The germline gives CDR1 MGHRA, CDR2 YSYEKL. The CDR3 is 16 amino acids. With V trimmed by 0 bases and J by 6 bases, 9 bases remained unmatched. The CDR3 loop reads CASSQEERGGEKTQYF. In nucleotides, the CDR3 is TGCGCCAGCAGCCAAGAGGAACGGGGGGGCGAAAAGACCCAGTACTTC.

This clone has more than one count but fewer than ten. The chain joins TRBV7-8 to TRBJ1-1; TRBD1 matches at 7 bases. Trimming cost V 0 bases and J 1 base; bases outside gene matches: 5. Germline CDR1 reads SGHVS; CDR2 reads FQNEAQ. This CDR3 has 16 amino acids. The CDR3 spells CASSLAQGLGNTEAFF. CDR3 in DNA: TGTGCCAGCAGCTTAGCACAGGGGTTGGGGAACACTGAAGCTTTCTTT.

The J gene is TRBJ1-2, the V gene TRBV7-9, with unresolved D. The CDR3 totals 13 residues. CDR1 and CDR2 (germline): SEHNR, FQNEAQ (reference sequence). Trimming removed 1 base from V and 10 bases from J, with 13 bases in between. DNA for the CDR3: TGTGCCAGCAGCTTAGATTCCCGTTTCGTCTACACCTTC. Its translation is CASSLDSRFVYTF.

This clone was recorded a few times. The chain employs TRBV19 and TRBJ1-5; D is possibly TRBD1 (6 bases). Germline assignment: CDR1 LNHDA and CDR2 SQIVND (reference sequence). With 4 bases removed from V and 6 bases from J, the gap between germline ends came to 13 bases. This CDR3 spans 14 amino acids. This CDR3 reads CASSSQGNPQPQHF. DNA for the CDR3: TGTGCCAGTAGTAGTCAGGGGAACCCTCAGCCCCAGCATTTT. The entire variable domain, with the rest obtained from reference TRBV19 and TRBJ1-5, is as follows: DGGITQSPKYLFRKEGQNVTLSCEQNLNHDAMYWYRQDPGQGLRLIYYSQIVNDFQKGDIAEGYSVSREKKESFPLTVTSAQKNPTAFYLCASSSQGNPQPQHFGDGTRLSIL.

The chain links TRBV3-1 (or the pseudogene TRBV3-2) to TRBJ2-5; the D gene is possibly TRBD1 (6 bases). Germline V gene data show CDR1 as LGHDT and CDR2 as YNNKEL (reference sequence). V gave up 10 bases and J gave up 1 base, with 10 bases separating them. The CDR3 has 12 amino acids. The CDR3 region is CAIRRGQETQYF. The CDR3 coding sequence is TGTGCCATCCGCAGGGGCCAAGAGACCCAGTACTTC.

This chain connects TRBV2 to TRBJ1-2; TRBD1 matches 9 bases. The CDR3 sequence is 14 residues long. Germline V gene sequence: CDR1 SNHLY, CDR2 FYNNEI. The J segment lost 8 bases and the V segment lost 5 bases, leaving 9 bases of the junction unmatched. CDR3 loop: CASSRTGVGKGYTF. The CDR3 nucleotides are TGTGCCAGCAGTAGGACAGGGGTAGGGAAAGGCTACACCTTC.

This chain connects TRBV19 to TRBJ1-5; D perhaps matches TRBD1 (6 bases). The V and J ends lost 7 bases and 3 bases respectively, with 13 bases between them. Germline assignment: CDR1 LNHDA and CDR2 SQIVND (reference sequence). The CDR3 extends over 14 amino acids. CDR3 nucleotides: TGTGCCAGTAACCAGGGGCGCGACAATCAGCCCCAGCATTTT. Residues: CASNQGRDNQPQHF.

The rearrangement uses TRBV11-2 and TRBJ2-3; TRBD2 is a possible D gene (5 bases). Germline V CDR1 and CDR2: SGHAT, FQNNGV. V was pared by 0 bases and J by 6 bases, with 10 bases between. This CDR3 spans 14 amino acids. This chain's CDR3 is CASSLEWETDTQYF. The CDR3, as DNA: TGTGCCAGCAGCTTAGAATGGGAGACGGATACGCAGTATTTT.

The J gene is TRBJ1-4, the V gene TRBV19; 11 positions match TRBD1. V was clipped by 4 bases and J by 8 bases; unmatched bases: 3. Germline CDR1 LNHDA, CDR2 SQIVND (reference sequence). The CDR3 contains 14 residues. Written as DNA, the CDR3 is TGTGCCAGTAGTACCGGGACAGGGGGGGAAAAACTGTTTTTT. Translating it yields CASSTGTGGEKLFF. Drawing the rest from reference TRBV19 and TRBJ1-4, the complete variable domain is DGGITQSPKYLFRKEGQNVTLSCEQNLNHDAMYWYRQDPGQGLRLIYYSQIVNDFQKGDIAEGYSVSREKKESFPLTVTSAQKNPTAFYLCASSTGTGGEKLFFGSGTQLSVL.

CDR3 loop: CASSALSGISYEQYF. Written as DNA, the CDR3 is TGTGCCAGCAGTGCCCTAAGCGGGATATCCTACGAGCAGTACTTC. The chain carries TRBV7-9 and TRBJ2-7, with 7 bases fitting TRBD2. From germline, CDR1 is SEHNR and CDR2 FQNEAQ (reference sequence). V lost 6 bases, J lost 1 base, and 9 bases stayed unmatched. The CDR3 loop spans 15 amino acids.

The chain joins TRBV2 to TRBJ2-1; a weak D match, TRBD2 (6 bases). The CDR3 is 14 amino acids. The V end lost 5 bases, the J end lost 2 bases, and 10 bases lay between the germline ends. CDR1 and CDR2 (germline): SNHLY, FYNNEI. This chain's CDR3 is CASSPGLPYNEQFF. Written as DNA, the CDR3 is TGTGCCAGCAGTCCCGGACTACCCTACAATGAGCAGTTCTTC.

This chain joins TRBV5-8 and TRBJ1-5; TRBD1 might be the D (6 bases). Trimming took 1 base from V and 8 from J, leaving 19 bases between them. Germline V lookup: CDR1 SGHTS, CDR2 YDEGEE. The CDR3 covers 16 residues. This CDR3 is CASSLRGGSVREPQHF. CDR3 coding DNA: TGTGCCAGCAGCTTGAGGGGGGGATCTGTAAGGGAGCCCCAGCATTTT. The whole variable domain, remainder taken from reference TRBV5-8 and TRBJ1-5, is EAGVTQSPTHLIKTRGQQATLRCSPISGHTSVYWYQQALGLGLQFLLWYDEGEERNRGNFPPRFSGRQFPNYSSELNVNALELEDSALYLCASSLRGGSVREPQHFGDGTRLSIL.

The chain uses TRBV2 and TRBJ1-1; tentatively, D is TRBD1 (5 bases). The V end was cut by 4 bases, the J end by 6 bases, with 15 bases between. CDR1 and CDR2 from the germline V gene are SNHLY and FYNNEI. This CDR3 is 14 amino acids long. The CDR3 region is CASSATTVKAEAFF. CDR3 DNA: TGTGCCAGCAGTGCTACGACAGTAAAGGCTGAAGCTTTCTTT. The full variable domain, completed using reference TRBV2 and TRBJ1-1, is EPEVTQTPSHQVTQMGQEVILRCVPISNHLYFYWYRQILGQKVEFLVSFYNNEISEKSEIFDDQFSVERPDGSNFTLKIRSTKLEDSAMYFCASSATTVKAEAFFGQGTRLTVV.

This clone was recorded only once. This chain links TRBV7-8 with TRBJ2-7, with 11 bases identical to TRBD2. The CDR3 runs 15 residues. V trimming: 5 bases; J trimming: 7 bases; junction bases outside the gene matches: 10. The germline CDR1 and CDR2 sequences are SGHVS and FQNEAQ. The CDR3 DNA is TGTGCCAGCAGCGCGCTACTAGCGGGAGCGGAAGAGCAGTACTTC. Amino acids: CASSALLAGAEEQYF.

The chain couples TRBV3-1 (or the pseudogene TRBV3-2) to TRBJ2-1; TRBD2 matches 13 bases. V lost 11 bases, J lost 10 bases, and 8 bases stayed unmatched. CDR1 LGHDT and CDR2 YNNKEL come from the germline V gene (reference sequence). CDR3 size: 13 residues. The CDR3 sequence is CAAAGLAGEEQFF. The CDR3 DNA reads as TGTGCCGCAGCAGGACTAGCGGGAGAAGAGCAGTTCTTC.

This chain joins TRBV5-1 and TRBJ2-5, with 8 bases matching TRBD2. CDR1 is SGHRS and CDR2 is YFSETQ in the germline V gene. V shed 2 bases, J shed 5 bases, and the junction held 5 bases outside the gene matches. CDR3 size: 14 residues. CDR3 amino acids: CASSFSRGDETQYF. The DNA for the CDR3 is TGCGCCAGCAGCTTCTCGCGGGGGGATGAGACCCAGTACTTC. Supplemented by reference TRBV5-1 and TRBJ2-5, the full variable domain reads KAGVTQTPRYLIKTRGQQVTLSCSPISGHRSVSWYQQTPGQGLQFLFEYFSETQRNKGNFPGRFSGRQFSNSRSEMNVSTLELGDSALYLCASSFSRGDETQYFGPGTRLLVL.

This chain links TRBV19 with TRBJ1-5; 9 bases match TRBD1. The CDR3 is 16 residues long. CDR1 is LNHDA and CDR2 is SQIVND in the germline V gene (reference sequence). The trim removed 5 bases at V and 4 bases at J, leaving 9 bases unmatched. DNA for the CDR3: TGTGCCAGTAGTGTTGACAGGGGGAGAGTTAATCAGCCCCAGCATTTT. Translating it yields CASSVDRGRVNQPQHF.

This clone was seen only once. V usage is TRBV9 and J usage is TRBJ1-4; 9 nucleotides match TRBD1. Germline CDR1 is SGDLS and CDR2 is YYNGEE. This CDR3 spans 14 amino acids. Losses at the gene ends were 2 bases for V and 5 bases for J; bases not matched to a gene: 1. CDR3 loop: CASSVGTGNEKLFF. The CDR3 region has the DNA TGTGCCAGCAGCGTCGGGACAGGGAATGAAAAACTGTTTTTT.

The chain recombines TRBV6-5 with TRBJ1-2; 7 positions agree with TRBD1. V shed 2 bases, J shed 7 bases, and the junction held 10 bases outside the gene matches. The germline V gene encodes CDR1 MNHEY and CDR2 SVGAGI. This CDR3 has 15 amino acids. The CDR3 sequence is CASSYQRQGRFGYTF. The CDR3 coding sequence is TGTGCCAGCAGTTACCAGCGACAGGGAAGGTTTGGCTACACCTTC.

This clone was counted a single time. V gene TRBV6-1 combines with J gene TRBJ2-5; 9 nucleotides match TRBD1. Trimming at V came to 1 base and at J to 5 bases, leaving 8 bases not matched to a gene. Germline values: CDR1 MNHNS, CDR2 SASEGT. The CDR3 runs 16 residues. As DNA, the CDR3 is TGTGCCAGCAGTGAAGGGGGGACAGGGAGTTGGGAGACCCAGTACTTC. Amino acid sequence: CASSEGGTGSWETQYF.

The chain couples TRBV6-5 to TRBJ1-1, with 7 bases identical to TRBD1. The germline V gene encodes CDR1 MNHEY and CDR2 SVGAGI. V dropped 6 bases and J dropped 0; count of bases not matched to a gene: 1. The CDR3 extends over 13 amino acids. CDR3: CASSGTVNTEAFF. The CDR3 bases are TGTGCCAGCAGCGGGACAGTGAACACTGAAGCTTTCTTT.

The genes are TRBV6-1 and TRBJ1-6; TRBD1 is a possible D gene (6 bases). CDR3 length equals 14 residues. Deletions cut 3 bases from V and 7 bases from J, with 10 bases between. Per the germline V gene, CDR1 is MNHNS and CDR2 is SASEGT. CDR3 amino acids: CASSEGAWNSPLHF. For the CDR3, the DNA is TGTGCCAGCAGTGAGGGGGCATGGAATTCACCCCTCCACTTT.

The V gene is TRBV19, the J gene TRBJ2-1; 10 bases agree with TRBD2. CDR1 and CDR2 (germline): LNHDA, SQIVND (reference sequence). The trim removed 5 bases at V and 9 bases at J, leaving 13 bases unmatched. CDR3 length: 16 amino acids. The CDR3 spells CASSSSGAGGRGEQFF. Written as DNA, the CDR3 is TGTGCCAGTAGTTCCTCAGGAGCGGGAGGGCGTGGTGAGCAGTTCTTC.